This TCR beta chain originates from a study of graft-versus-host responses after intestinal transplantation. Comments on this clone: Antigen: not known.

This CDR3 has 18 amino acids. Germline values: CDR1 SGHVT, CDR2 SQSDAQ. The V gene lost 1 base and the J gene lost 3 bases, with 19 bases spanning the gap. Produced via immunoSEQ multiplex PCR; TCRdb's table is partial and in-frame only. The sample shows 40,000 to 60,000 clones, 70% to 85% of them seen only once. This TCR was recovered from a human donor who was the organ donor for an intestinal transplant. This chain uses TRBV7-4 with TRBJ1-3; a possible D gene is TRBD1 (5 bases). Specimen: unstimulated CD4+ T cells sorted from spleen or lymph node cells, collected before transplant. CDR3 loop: CASSLVRGARGIGNTIYF. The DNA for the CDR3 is TGTGCCAGCAGCTTAGTGAGGGGAGCAAGGGGCATTGGAAACACCATATATTTT.